This T cell receptor beta chain was recovered during a study of blood T cell repertoires in COVID-19. Study at large: The United States, Italy and Spain provided the acute and convalescent COVID-19 samples. PBMCs, B-cell-depleted T cells, or T cells were the source of the cDNA or gDNA that made up the material.

Original data processing: Reference gene primers were amplified, and this amplification served to estimate nucleated cell counts. Libraries were prepared by immunoSEQ multiplex PCR; TCRdb keeps only in-frame clonotypes and omits some of them. V, J and clone size are those of that table, while D and trimming were read from the DNA. The data show 180,000 or so clones, approximately 80% seen once. Per germline, CDR1 LGHDT and CDR2 YNNKEL (reference sequence). Trimming removed 0 bases at V and 7 bases at J, with 10 bases between. The CDR3 spans 15 residues. The rearrangement uses TRBV3-1 (or the pseudogene TRBV3-2) and TRBJ1-6; D unclear. The receptor was isolated from a middle-aged man who had recovered from COVID-19. The sample was peripheral blood. DNA for the CDR3: TGTGCCAGCAGCCAAGAAGCGCATAGGAATTCACCCCTCCACTTT. Its translation: CASSQEAHRNSPLHF.